Below are 15 T cell receptor beta chains sequenced from a single sample in a study of identical twins. TCRdb analysed the 5' RACE reads with MiXCR anew, one entry per CDR3 protein. The data hold about 1.7 million distinct CDR3 sequences, with 32% observed a single time. Material: cord blood. The receptors here all came from a newborn girl in good health.

This clonotype was observed a few times. The genes are TRBV7-2 and TRBJ1-1, with TRBD1 matching 10 bases. There are 12 residues in the CDR3. The V segment lost 3 bases and the J segment 10 bases; nucleotides outside the gene matches: 2. Germline CDR1 SGHTA, CDR2 FQGNSA. For the CDR3, the DNA is TGTGCCAGCAGCTTTGACAGGGGGCGAGCTTTCTTT. It translates to CASSFDRGRAFF.

There are a few counts of this clonotype. V and J are TRBV20-1 and TRBJ2-7, with 7 bases aligning to TRBD1. Unmatched junction bases numbered 5, after V lost 0 bases and J lost 0 bases. The CDR3 totals 15 residues. The germline CDR1 and CDR2 sequences are DFQATT and SNEGSKA (reference sequence). CDR3 bases: TGCAGTGCTAGAGATGCGACAGGGAACTCCTACGAGCAGTACTTC. It codes for CSARDATGNSYEQYF.

This chain links TRBV14 with TRBJ2-5, with TRBD1 identical over 10 bases. CDR3 length: 15 amino acids. Germline trimming cut 4 bases from V and 6 bases from J; bases unmatched to any gene: 8. CDR1 is SGHDN, CDR2 FVKESK, per germline. The chain's CDR3 is CASSRPGQGSKTQYF. The CDR3 coding sequence is TGTGCCAGCAGCCGCCCGGGACAGGGGTCCAAGACCCAGTACTTC.

The CDR3 sequence is CASNTQGGNHPQHF. In DNA form, the CDR3 reads TGTGCCAGCAACACACAGGGCGGCAATCACCCCCAGCATTTT. V and J are TRBV21-1 and TRBJ1-5; TRBD1 reflects the table's D call only, with no check against the DNA. TRBV21-1 is noted as a pseudogene. This CDR3 is built from 14 residues.

This clonotype was observed a few times. The chain employs TRBV6-1 and TRBJ1-5, with D unresolved. Trimming removed 6 bases at V and 0 bases at J, with 12 bases between. The CDR3 spans 15 residues. Germline values: CDR1 MNHNS, CDR2 SASEGT. The CDR3 sequence is CASRGSGNSNQPQHF. CDR3 sequence (DNA): TGTGCCAGCAGGGGAAGCGGGAATAGCAATCAGCCCCAGCATTTT.

J is TRBJ2-4 and V is TRBV20-1; weak D call: TRBD2 (6 bases). CDR1 and CDR2 from the germline V gene are DFQATT and SNEGSKA (reference sequence). The V gene lost 1 base and the J gene lost 2 bases, with 9 bases spanning the gap. The CDR3 has 14 amino acids. The chain's CDR3 is CSARGRVPKNIQYF. The CDR3 nucleotides read TGCAGTGCTAGAGGGAGGGTACCCAAAAACATTCAGTACTTC.

CDR3 bases: TGTGCCAGCAGCCCTCGGACAGGAAGGGAAAATGAGCAGTTCTTC. Residues: CASSPRTGRENEQFF. This chain uses TRBV7-8 with TRBJ2-1, with 7 positions matching TRBD1. The CDR3 runs to 15 residues. V shed 5 bases and J 7 bases; nucleotides not matched to a gene: 11. Germline V gives CDR1 SGHVS, CDR2 FQNEAQ.

The rearrangement links TRBV7-9 to TRBJ2-7; 9 nucleotides align to TRBD2. Trimming cost V 4 bases and J 7 bases; bases outside gene matches: 23. The CDR3 extends over 19 amino acids. Germline V gives CDR1 SEHNR, CDR2 FQNEAQ (reference sequence). The CDR3 bases are TGTGCCAGCAGCTCGACACTAGCGGGTAGAAATCCCACCTACAATGAGCAGTACTTC. Amino acids: CASSSTLAGRNPTYNEQYF.

This clonotype showed up just a few times. This chain connects TRBV20-1 to TRBJ2-7; TRBD1 matches 10 bases. Germline V gene data show CDR1 as DFQATT and CDR2 as SNEGSKA (reference sequence). The CDR3 contains 14 residues. The CDR3 bases are TGCACCAGTGGGGGTGCGACAGGGGGCCACGAGCAGTACTTC. The encoded protein is CTSGGATGGHEQYF.

The chain employs TRBV6-5 and TRBJ2-7; D possibly corresponds to TRBD2 (6 bases). The CDR3 totals 15 residues. Trimming shortened V by 6 bases and J by 0 bases, and 15 bases separated the two germline ends. Germline lookup yields CDR1 MNHEY and CDR2 SVGAGI. CDR3 amino acids: CASRSSFGSSYEQYF. The CDR3 bases are TGTGCCAGCAGGTCATCTTTCGGGAGCTCCTACGAGCAGTACTTC.

The rearrangement uses TRBV20-1 and TRBJ2-1; D is unresolved. Germline CDR1 reads DFQATT; CDR2 reads SNEGSKA (reference sequence). The CDR3 length is 13 residues. V gave up 0 bases and J gave up 10 bases, with 13 bases separating them. The CDR3 spells CSARDLRAYEQFF. The CDR3 region has the DNA TGCAGTGCTAGAGACCTCCGGGCCTACGAGCAGTTCTTC.

This clonotype has more than one count but fewer than ten. The V call is TRBV11-2, the J call TRBJ2-4; the match to TRBD2 covers 8 bases. The CDR3 extends over 18 amino acids. Germline CDR1 and CDR2: SGHAT and FQNNGV. Trimming took 6 bases from V and 1 from J; bases not matched to a gene: 14. CDR3 in amino acids: CASSPGRVRGVAKNIQYF. CDR3 nucleotide sequence: TGTGCCAGCAGTCCCGGGAGGGTCAGGGGAGTCGCCAAAAACATTCAGTACTTC.

The gene calls are TRBV27 and TRBJ1-2; no reliable D call. The V end lost 5 bases, the J end lost 4 bases, and 20 bases lay between the germline ends. This CDR3 has 16 amino acids. Germline V gene data show CDR1 as MNHEY and CDR2 as SMNVEV (reference sequence). The DNA for the CDR3 is TGTGCCAGCAGTAGTTTATCTCACATGGTGGGCTATGGCTACACCTTC. This sequence encodes CASSSLSHMVGYGYTF.

The chain joins TRBV15 to TRBJ2-1; TRBD2 agrees at 8 bases. The length of the CDR3 is 15 residues. CDR1 and CDR2 from the germline V gene are LNHNV and YYDKDF (reference sequence). V shed 5 bases, J shed 5 bases, and the junction held 8 bases outside the gene matches. The CDR3 is CATSFLRGDHNEQFF. CDR3 sequence (DNA): TGTGCCACCAGCTTCTTGCGGGGGGATCACAATGAGCAGTTCTTC.

This clonotype was seen a few times. V gene TRBV20-1 combines with J gene TRBJ2-7; 13 nucleotides agree with TRBD2. The CDR3 consists of 15 residues. J was trimmed by 2 bases and V by 2 bases; bases with no gene match: 3. The V gene's germline CDR1 is DFQATT and CDR2 SNEGSKA (reference sequence). The CDR3 region is CSARRGTSGAYEQYF. Written as DNA, the CDR3 is TGCAGTGCTAGAAGGGGGACTAGCGGGGCCTACGAGCAGTACTTC.